The rows below give T cell receptor beta chains drawn from one sample of a study of T cells in Graves' hyperthyroidism and ophthalmopathy. One entry per CDR3 protein, called by TCRdb with MiXCR from the multiplex PCR reads. The top ten hold 6.5% to 10% of the sample, which has around 290,000 distinct CDR3 sequences, 13% seen once. The sequencing input was blood. The receptors originated from a woman in her thirties with Graves' hyperthyroidism that later progressed to Graves' ophthalmopathy. Each CDR3 is given with its conserved first and last residue. A D gene is named only where the DNA matches it firmly. Not all rows give a size; the values are once, few, many and, for expanded clones, a class.

D,V,size,J,DNA,CDR3
TRBD1,TRBV11-2,-,TRBJ2-4,TGTGCCAGCAGCTTATTGACAGGGGGCAACATTCAGTACTTC,CASSLLTGGNIQYF
-,TRBV7-2,many,TRBJ2-5,TGTGCCAGCAGCTCGGACACGCAACCTCAAGAGACCCAGTACTTC,CASSSDTQPQETQYF
TRBD1,TRBV10-3,many,TRBJ1-4,TGTGCCATCAGTGAGTCCCGAGGAGGGGGCGAAAAACTGTTTTTT,CAISESRGGGEKLFF
-,TRBV7-9,many,TRBJ2-1,TGTGCCAGCAGTTTATTAGGGAGTGAGCAGTTCTTC,CASSLLGSEQFF
TRBD2,TRBV9,-,TRBJ2-1,TGTGCCAGCAGCGTCGGAGCCGGGACTAGCCCCAATGAGCAGTTCTTC,CASSVGAGTSPNEQFF
-,TRBV27,-,TRBJ2-1,TGTGCCAGCAGGGGAGAATCCGGACTGGGGTTCAATGGTGAGCAGTTCTTC,CASRGESGLGFNGEQFF
TRBD2,TRBV4-1,-,TRBJ2-7,TGCGCCAGCAGCCAACTCCATCTAGCGGGAGGCTACGAGCAGTACTTC,CASSQLHLAGGYEQYF
-,TRBV20-1,-,TRBJ2-1,TGCAGTACCGATACGGGGCAGGGATACAATGAGCAGTTCTTC,CSTDTGQGYNEQFF
TRBD2,TRBV7-2,many,TRBJ2-7,TGTGCCAGCAGCTTAGCTCCCTCTCACTTAGCGGGAGGGCCCTCCTACGAGCAGTACTTC,CASSLAPSHLAGGPSYEQYF
TRBD1,TRBV6-1,many,TRBJ2-3,TGTGCCAGCAGCCTCCGGACAGGCCCCTTGAATACGCAGTATTTT,CASSLRTGPLNTQYF
-,TRBV19,-,TRBJ1-6,TGTGCCAGTAGTAGTTTATCAGATAATTCACCCCTCCACTTT,CASSSLSDNSPLHF
-,TRBV14,many,TRBJ2-5,TGTGCCAGCAGCTACCTGGGGGTTCCAGAGACCCAGTACTTC,CASSYLGVPETQYF
-,TRBV12-3/TRBV12-4,many,TRBJ1-2,TGTGCCAGCAGTCGCGACAGAATAGCTGGCTACACCTTC,CASSRDRIAGYTF
-,TRBV18,-,TRBJ2-3,TGTGCCAGCTCCCCCTCCGATGTAGATACGCAGTATTTT,CASSPSDVDTQYF
TRBD1,TRBV20-1,many,TRBJ1-1,TGCAGTGCCCCCGCGACAGGGCTAATGAACACTGAAGCTTTCTTT,CSAPATGLMNTEAFF
TRBD1,TRBV27,many,TRBJ2-3,TGTGCCAGTCTTTCGAGGGGGCGCACAGATACGCAGTATTTT,CASLSRGRTDTQYF
TRBD2,TRBV4-2,few,TRBJ2-3,TGTGCCAGCAGCCCGACTAGCGGGAGGGCCGGTGATACGCAGTATTTT,CASSPTSGRAGDTQYF
-,TRBV4-1,many,TRBJ2-7,TGCGCCAGCAGTCGCCCAGGGGGAGGGTACGAGCAGTACTTC,CASSRPGGGYEQYF
TRBD2,TRBV4-2,-,TRBJ2-1,TGTGCCAGCAGCCACCGACTAGCAGACTACGATGAGCAGTTCTTC,CASSHRLADYDEQFF
-,TRBV29-1,many,TRBJ2-5,TGCAGCGTCGCCCGTATGACGGGCCAAGAGACCCAGTACTTC,CSVARMTGQETQYF